The table lists the clone carrying this TCR beta chain with many counts. This entry belongs to a study of blood T cell repertoires in COVID-19. At the level of the study: T cells, B-cell-depleted T cells, or PBMCs supplied cDNA or gDNA.

As processed by the authors: Amplification with reference gene primers provided the estimates of nucleated cell counts. Sequenced by immunoSEQ multiplex PCR; TCRdb stores in-frame clones only, minus some. D and trimming come from the DNA, and the V and J calls and clone size come from that table. The data contain about 67,000 clones, less than 90% of them seen just once; the ten biggest clones take up about 4.4%. The CDR3 is 16 residues long. The trim removed 1 base at V and 1 base at J, leaving 7 bases unmatched. Germline CDR1 is SGHRS and CDR2 is YFSETQ. Sequenced input: peripheral blood. The chain uses TRBV5-1 and TRBJ1-1; 7 bases line up with TRBD1. The origin of this receptor is a man in his fifties or sixties with active COVID-19. CDR3 bases: TGCGCCAGCAGCTTGTCGAGGGGGCTTGAGAACACTGAAGCTTTCTTT. As protein: CASSLSRGLENTEAFF. Complete variable domain (other parts from reference TRBV5-1 and TRBJ1-1): KAGVTQTPRYLIKTRGQQVTLSCSPISGHRSVSWYQQTPGQGLQFLFEYFSETQRNKGNFPGRFSGRQFSNSRSEMNVSTLELGDSALYLCASSLSRGLENTEAFFGQGTRLTVV.